The 31 T cell receptor beta chains given below trace back to one sample, sequenced in a study of shared clonotypes between healthy human individuals. CD45RO-negative, CCR7-positively selected cells formed the naive CD8 fraction, excluding terminally differentiated effector memory CD45RA+ cells. Libraries were prepared by immunoSEQ multiplex PCR; TCRdb keeps only in-frame clonotypes and omits some of them. The data hold 660,000 or so clones, with approximately 96% observed a single time. The sequencing input was naive CD8+ T cells sorted from blood. These receptors were taken from a woman in her twenties or thirties in good health.

This chain uses TRBV4-1 with TRBJ2-7, with D perhaps TRBD1 (6 bases). Trimming left V 3 bases short and J 4 bases short, with 16 bases between. The CDR3 length is 15 residues. Germline V gene sequence: CDR1 MGHRA, CDR2 YSYEKL. CDR3: CASSQTTDRSYEQYF. For the CDR3, the DNA is TGCGCCAGCAGCCAGACCACCGACAGGTCTTACGAGCAGTACTTC.

This clone was observed a single time. The chain combines TRBV13 with TRBJ1-5; TRBD1 matches 8 bases. V lost 5 bases and J lost 5; bases outside the gene matches: 5. This CDR3 region has 14 residues. Germline V gives CDR1 PRHDT, CDR2 FYEKMQ (reference sequence). CDR3 amino acids: CASSDGTGHQPQHF. The CDR3 nucleotides read TGTGCCAGCAGCGATGGGACAGGCCATCAGCCCCAGCATTTT.

This sequence joins TRBV6-1 and TRBJ2-7; 8 bases are a match to TRBD2. V lost 0 bases to trimming and J lost 4 bases; unmatched junction nucleotides: 11. Germline assignment: CDR1 MNHNS and CDR2 SASEGT. CDR3 length: 17 amino acids. In DNA, the CDR3 is TGTGCCAGCAGTGAAGCGGGGTTGGTAGCGGGATTATACGAGCAGTACTTC. Translating gives CASSEAGLVAGLYEQYF.

V is TRBV6-6 and J is TRBJ2-5, with D perhaps being TRBD1 or TRBD2 (6 bases each). V lost 9 bases and J lost 5, with 16 bases in between. Germline V lookup: CDR1 MNHNY, CDR2 SVGAGI (reference sequence). The CDR3 sequence is 13 residues long. CDR3 region: CASHGRGRETQYF. The CDR3 DNA reads as TGTGCCAGTCACGGACGGGGGCGCGAGACCCAGTACTTC.

The CDR3 protein is CASSKLIVEEQYF. The CDR3 DNA reads TGTGCCAGCAGTAAACTCATCGTAGAAGAGCAGTACTTC. The chain carries TRBV2 and TRBJ2-7; no clear D gene. Trimming took off 5 bases at V and 7 bases at J, with 15 bases between the two ends. This CDR3 contains 13 residues. Germline V gene lookup returns CDR1 SNHLY and CDR2 FYNNEI.

V is TRBV9 and J is TRBJ2-5; unclear D gene. The CDR3 runs 12 residues. From germline, CDR1 is SGDLS and CDR2 YYNGEE. Trimming cost V 3 bases and J 3 bases, with 6 bases left between them. CDR3 sequence reads: CASSASEETQYF. The CDR3 nucleotides are TGTGCCAGCAGCGCTTCCGAAGAGACCCAGTACTTC.

This chain connects TRBV11-2 to TRBJ2-1; D call uncertain. Germline values: CDR1 SGHAT, CDR2 FQNNGV. There are 12 residues in the CDR3. V lost 4 bases to trimming and J lost 9 bases, with 10 bases between them. CDR3 nucleotide sequence: TGTGCCAGCAGCTCCGGACCTGTTGAGCAGTTCTTC. Translation: CASSSGPVEQFF.

In its sample, this clone was seen once. V usage is TRBV27 and J usage is TRBJ2-2; D is possibly TRBD2 (6 bases). Germline CDR1 and CDR2: MNHEY and SMNVEV (reference sequence). The CDR3 length is 12 residues. V dropped 3 bases and J dropped 7 bases, with 6 bases sitting between them. This CDR3 is CASSFSGGELFF. CDR3 coding DNA: TGTGCCAGCAGTTTTAGCGGCGGGGAGCTGTTTTTT.

This chain uses TRBV28 with TRBJ1-5; D ambiguous. Looked up from germline, CDR1 is MDHEN and CDR2 is SYDVKM. The V gene lost 3 bases and the J gene lost 6 bases, with 12 bases spanning the gap. The CDR3 is 14 amino acids. This chain's CDR3 is CASSFEEHGQPQHF. The CDR3 region has the DNA TGTGCCAGCAGTTTTGAAGAACATGGTCAGCCCCAGCATTTT.

The CDR3 is CASSLEAGDYGYTF. Written as DNA, the CDR3 is TGTGCCAGCAGCTTAGAGGCAGGGGACTATGGCTACACCTTC. The chain uses TRBV7-8 and TRBJ1-2; D possibly corresponds to TRBD1 (6 bases). The CDR3 is 14 amino acids. Germline lookup yields CDR1 SGHVS and CDR2 FQNEAQ. V was clipped by 1 base and J by 3 bases, with 9 bases between them.

This chain joins TRBV28 and TRBJ1-1; D might be TRBD1 (5 bases). CDR1 and CDR2 from the germline V gene are MDHEN and SYDVKM. The ends were cut back, 6 bases at V and 1 base at J, with 18 bases in the middle. The CDR3 is 16 residues long. CDR3 loop: CASRGRVGDPNTEAFF. The DNA of the CDR3 is TGTGCCAGCAGGGGCAGGGTGGGCGATCCGAACACTGAAGCTTTCTTT.

The rearrangement links TRBV11-2 to TRBJ2-7; TRBD2 is a possible D gene (5 bases). Germline-derived CDR1 and CDR2 are SGHAT and FQNNGV. Trimming took off 4 bases at V and 0 bases at J, with 16 bases between the two ends. The CDR3 totals 16 residues. The DNA for the CDR3 is TGTGCCAGCAGCTCTCGCTCGGACTTGAGCTCCTACGAGCAGTACTTC. Residues: CASSSRSDLSSYEQYF.

The chain joins TRBV10-3 to TRBJ2-7, with 9 bases identical to TRBD1. Germline CDR1 is ENHRY and CDR2 is SYGVKD. Unmatched junction bases numbered 8, after V lost 6 bases and J lost 5 bases. The CDR3 contains 14 residues. The CDR3 region is CAISPPGQGNEQYF. The CDR3 DNA sequence: TGTGCCATCAGCCCTCCGGGACAGGGCAACGAGCAGTACTTC.

V is TRBV4-1 and J is TRBJ2-7, with D possibly TRBD2 on 5 matching bases. V was clipped by 0 bases and J by 7 bases, with 13 bases between them. Germline CDR1 is MGHRA and CDR2 is YSYEKL. CDR3 size: 14 residues. Written as DNA, the CDR3 is TGCGCCAGCAGCCAAGAACCCAGGCCGGGGGAGCAGTACTTC. Amino acids: CASSQEPRPGEQYF.

This clone was seen a few times. The V gene is TRBV7-9, the J gene TRBJ2-7; D unresolved. With 5 bases removed from V and 2 bases from J, the gap between germline ends came to 7 bases. The length of the CDR3 is 12 residues. Germline V lookup: CDR1 SEHNR, CDR2 FQNEAQ (reference sequence). CDR3 protein: CASSGDTYEQYF. The CDR3 DNA sequence: TGTGCCAGCAGCGGGGATACCTACGAGCAGTACTTC. Complete variable domain (other parts from reference TRBV7-9 and TRBJ2-7): DTGVSQNPRHKITKRGQNVTFRCDPISEHNRLYWYRQTLGQGPEFLTYFQNEAQLEKSRLLSDRFSAERPKGSFSTLEIQRTEQGDSAMYLCASSGDTYEQYFGPGTRLTVT.

The chain joins TRBV11-1 to TRBJ2-3; no reliable D call. Germline V gene sequence: CDR1 SGHAT, CDR2 FQDESV (reference sequence). The germline V and J ends were trimmed by 0 bases and 2 bases, with 6 bases remaining between them. The CDR3 has 14 amino acids. The CDR3 region has the DNA TGTGCCAGCAGCTTAGCCCGGGTCACAGATACGCAGTATTTT. This encodes CASSLARVTDTQYF.

This chain connects TRBV7-6 to TRBJ2-7; 9 positions match TRBD2. This CDR3 spans 16 amino acids. Trimming removed 4 bases from V and 1 base from J; junction bases left unmatched: 8. Germline CDR1 is SGHVS and CDR2 is FNYEAQ. CDR3 DNA sequence: TGTGCCAGCAGCTCAATGGGGCTAGCGGGATCCTACGAGCAGTACTTC. Translation: CASSSMGLAGSYEQYF.

DNA for the CDR3: TGTGCCAGCAACTTACAGGGGTTATTGGCTCAGCCCCAGCATTTT. The encoded protein is CASNLQGLLAQPQHF. V and J are TRBV28 and TRBJ1-5; 7 bases are shared with TRBD1. Losses at the gene ends were 7 bases for V and 6 bases for J; bases not matched to a gene: 12. CDR3 size: 15 residues. Germline V gene data show CDR1 as MDHEN and CDR2 as SYDVKM.

The chain couples TRBV4-1 to TRBJ2-1; D perhaps matches TRBD1 (7 bases). The CDR3 length is 16 residues. Germline CDR1 MGHRA, CDR2 YSYEKL. Trimming removed 4 bases at V and 4 bases at J, with 17 bases between. The CDR3 spells CASSPQGGPDYNEQFF. CDR3 nucleotides: TGCGCCAGCAGCCCCCAGGGGGGACCTGATTACAATGAGCAGTTCTTC.

This chain links TRBV30 with TRBJ2-7, with D perhaps TRBD1 or TRBD2 (5 bases each). Trimming stripped 4 bases from V and 4 bases from J, with 17 bases between. The CDR3 extends over 14 amino acids. Germline V gives CDR1 GTSNPN, CDR2 SVGIG (reference sequence). CDR3 coding DNA: TGTGCCTGGACGATAAGGGACCAGAGGTACGAGCAGTACTTC. Amino acid sequence: CAWTIRDQRYEQYF. The variable domain in full, with the rest retrieved from reference TRBV30 and TRBJ2-7, is SQTIHQWPATLVQPVGSPLSLECTVEGTSNPNLYWYRQAAGRGLQLLFYSVGIGQISSEVPQNLSASRPQDRQFILSSKKLLLSDSGFYLCAWTIRDQRYEQYFGPGTRLTVT.

The chain employs TRBV10-3 and TRBJ2-5; TRBD2 matches at 7 bases. Germline V CDR1 and CDR2: ENHRY, SYGVKD. Trimming removed 4 bases from V and 5 bases from J; junction bases left unmatched: 4. CDR3 size: 13 residues. The CDR3 loop reads CAISATSWETQYF. CDR3 nucleotide sequence: TGTGCCATCAGTGCGACTAGCTGGGAGACCCAGTACTTC.

The gene calls are TRBV19 and TRBJ1-5; D unresolved. Germline V gene lookup returns CDR1 LNHDA and CDR2 SQIVND (reference sequence). The CDR3 has 13 residues. V was shortened by 4 bases and J by 5 bases, with 9 bases between the two germline ends. CDR3 bases: TGTGCCAGTAGTACTTACGGTGATCAGCCCCAGCATTTT. This translates into CASSTYGDQPQHF.

The J gene is TRBJ2-7, the V gene TRBV11-2; TRBD2 agrees at 9 bases. Per germline, CDR1 SGHAT and CDR2 FQNNGV. The ends lost 5 bases at V and 3 bases at J; junction bases unmatched: 11. The CDR3 is 16 residues long. CDR3 amino acids: CASSALVAGDFYEQYF. The CDR3 DNA follows: TGTGCCAGCAGCGCCCTCGTAGCGGGAGATTTCTACGAGCAGTACTTC. The whole variable domain, filled in from reference TRBV11-2 and TRBJ2-7, reads EAGVAQSPRYKIIEKRQSVAFWCNPISGHATLYWYQQILGQGPKLLIQFQNNGVVDDSQLPKDRFSAERLKGVDSTLKIQPAKLEDSAVYLCASSALVAGDFYEQYFGPGTRLTVT.

This clone was observed a handful of times. The V and J genes are TRBV15 and TRBJ2-3; 9 bases fit TRBD2. Trimming at V came to 1 base and at J to 2 bases, leaving 10 bases not matched to a gene. This CDR3 is 18 amino acids long. Germline CDR1 LNHNV, CDR2 YYDKDF (reference sequence). The CDR3 sequence is CATSRGISGSGITDTQYF. The CDR3 bases are TGTGCCACCAGCAGAGGGATTAGCGGGAGCGGAATCACAGATACGCAGTATTTT.

The chain is built from TRBV6-6 and TRBJ2-7, with D uncertain. CDR3 size: 15 residues. V lost 0 bases, J lost 4 bases, and 13 bases lay in between. The germline V gene has CDR1 MNHNY and CDR2 SVGAGI (reference sequence). The CDR3 spells CASSYSQATSYEQYF. The CDR3 DNA is TGTGCCAGCAGTTACTCCCAGGCGACGTCTTACGAGCAGTACTTC.

The chain couples TRBV4-2 to TRBJ2-3, with D maybe TRBD1 (5 bases). CDR3 length equals 13 residues. Germline V gene data show CDR1 as LGHNA and CDR2 as YNFKEQ. Deletions cut 2 bases from V and 6 bases from J, with 9 bases between. The CDR3 here is CASSQHKGDTQYF. In DNA, the CDR3 is TGTGCCAGCAGCCAACACAAGGGGGATACGCAGTATTTT.

V is TRBV15 and J is TRBJ2-7; 10 bases line up with TRBD1. After removal of 4 bases from V and 5 bases from J, the junction contained 5 bases not matched to a gene. The CDR3 length is 14 residues. Germline V CDR1 and CDR2: LNHNV, YYDKDF (reference sequence). The CDR3 is CATSTPGTGDEQYF. CDR3 DNA: TGTGCCACCAGCACCCCCGGGACAGGGGACGAGCAGTACTTC.

The rearrangement joins TRBV7-9 to TRBJ2-5; the D gene is possibly TRBD2 (6 bases). The CDR3 has 11 residues. Germline loops: CDR1 SEHNR, CDR2 FQNEAQ (reference sequence). The V end lost 6 bases, the J end lost 11 bases, and 13 bases lay between the germline ends. CDR3 residues: CASSLAQEQYF. The CDR3 DNA reads as TGTGCCAGCAGTCTAGCGCAGGAGCAGTACTTC. The complete variable domain, with remaining parts taken from reference TRBV7-9 and TRBJ2-5, reads DTGVSQNPRHKITKRGQNVTFRCDPISEHNRLYWYRQTLGQGPEFLTYFQNEAQLEKSRLLSDRFSAERPKGSFSTLEIQRTEQGDSAMYLCASSLAQEQYFGPGTRLLVL.

The CDR3 protein is CASSSPGQGAYVSYEQYF. The CDR3, as DNA: TGTGCCAGCAGTTCCCCGGGACAGGGGGCTTATGTCTCCTACGAGCAGTACTTC. The chain couples TRBV28 to TRBJ2-7; 12 nucleotides line up with TRBD1. Trimming at V came to 4 bases and at J to 0 bases, leaving 10 bases not matched to a gene. The CDR3 covers 18 residues. The germline CDR1 and CDR2 sequences are MDHEN and SYDVKM.

The chain recombines TRBV11-2 with TRBJ2-7; a possible D gene is TRBD1 (6 bases). Germline V CDR1 and CDR2: SGHAT, FQNNGV. The CDR3 contains 14 residues. The V gene lost 1 base and the J gene lost 4 bases, with 11 bases spanning the gap. The chain's CDR3 is CASSLVPGAYEQYF. In nucleotides, the CDR3 is TGTGCCAGCAGCTTAGTTCCAGGGGCGTACGAGCAGTACTTC.

The chain links TRBV19 to TRBJ1-1; maybe TRBD1 (5 bases). Trimming took 3 bases from V and 10 from J, leaving 12 bases between them. Germline V gene sequence: CDR1 LNHDA, CDR2 SQIVND (reference sequence). This CDR3 spans 12 amino acids. This CDR3 is CASSIFSGLAFF. CDR3 DNA sequence: TGTGCCAGTAGTATTTTTTCAGGGTTAGCTTTCTTT.